This entry concerns a single T cell receptor beta chain. The clone's antigen remains unknown. No much larger clone exists at a distance of one base, and base qualities are not known. The meaning of the sample's time point label: cycle 4 day 1 (C4D1), after five to seven weeks of nivolumab. Relapse after autologous stem cell transplantation had occurred in all trial patients, and cohorts A, B and C were distinguished by prior brentuximab vedotin exposure. A total of 50 to 70 patients with relapsed/refractory classical Hodgkin lymphoma made up the trial cohort, and each patient's best overall response was complete response, partial response or progressive disease. Trial patients were treated with single-agent nivolumab in the multi-cohort phase II CheckMate 205 trial. An independent review committee assessed best overall response by applying the 2007 International Working Group response criteria. Trial PBMCs were obtained immediately prior to nivolumab initiation (C1D1) and on therapy at cycle 2 day 1 and cycle 4 day 1. Peripheral blood was collected in 8 mL Vacutainer Cell Preparation Tubes, from which PBMCs were isolated by centrifugation and then cryopreserved.

The data belong to a study of PD-1 blockade in classical Hodgkin lymphoma (dated by TCRdb to the early 2020s). Background for the entire study: Nivolumab dosing was 3 mg/kg intravenously every 2 weeks, continuing until either disease progression or unacceptable toxicity. The study used CyTOF and TCR beta sequencing to define a peripheral blood immune signature of response to PD-1 blockade in classical Hodgkin lymphoma.

General findings and caveats noted by the study authors: Trial patients achieving complete response had baseline diversity similar to newly diagnosed patients, whereas partial responders and progressors had significantly lower diversity. Newly diagnosed patients were reported to have lower baseline TCR diversity than healthy donors, and relapsed/refractory patients were reported to have lower baseline TCR diversity still. Patients starting nivolumab less than 1 year after ASCT had lower diversity and were excluded from later analyses to avoid confounding by immune reconstitution. By C4D1, a significant rise was seen in CD4+ TCR diversity but not in CD8+ TCR diversity (p=0.0027 vs p=0.16), and the rise was most apparent among complete responders (p=0.02). The study was restricted to a single clinical trial cohort, and the causes of repertoire differences, possibly disease activity or prior therapy, were left undefined.

Genomic DNA was isolated using the Qiagen DNeasy kit from unsorted PBMCs as well as from negatively selected CD4+ and CD8+ fractions. Amplification of TCR beta CDR3 regions was done by immunoSEQ multiplex PCR with primers that anneal to V and J segments. Amplification bias was minimized using a synthetic immune receptor repertoire, and residual bias was removed computationally after sequencing. On the authors' methods: Custom Python scripts were used to quantify repertoire diversity as the Shannon entropy index. Unsorted, CD4+ and CD8+ repertoires were examined separately, except in combined analyses, for which CD4+ and CD8+ sequences were merged in silico. A clone counted as expanded when the clone's frequency after treatment rose at least 2-fold relative to C1D1, and clones undetected at baseline were given a pseudocount of 0.5. Clones with 0 or 1 copy at C1D1 were defined as singleton clones, while clones with 2 or more copies were defined as non-singleton clones. By matching protein sequences in sorted samples from the same patient, clones expanded in unsorted samples were annotated as CD4+, CD8+ or unknown. Diversity changes from C1D1 to C4D1 were tested in paired samples using Wilcoxon tests. This immuneACCESS table, as held by TCRdb, lists in-frame sequences with V and J called but not all clones. Of the missing ones, under half trace to an unresolved V gene in checked studies; the others have no known cause. The DNA was the basis for D and trimming; V, J and clone size are from that table. Here the sample has more than 7,500 clones; around nine tenths occur a single time. About 23% of the sample is in the top ten clones.

V lost 4 bases and J lost 7 bases; the stretch between them is 14 bases long. The CDR3, cysteine through phenylalanine, is 15 amino acids long. Left in the record is the CDR3 DNA by itself, 45 bases read in frame from the first base. The source was peripheral blood mononuclear cells (PBMCs), collected before the fourth cycle of nivolumab. The receptor comes from a human donor with classical Hodgkin lymphoma. The V gene is TRBV23-1 and the J gene is TRBJ1-6; 6 matching bases give a weak D call of TRBD1. TRBV23-1 is filed as an ORF, its function uncertain. The DNA is TGCGCCAGCAGTCGGCAGGGGCGCTCCAATTCACCCCTCCACTTT. This sequence encodes CASSRQGRSNSPLHF.